This T cell receptor (beta chain) was retrieved from a study of monozygotic twins with inflammatory bowel disease. In regard to this clonotype: The antigen remains unidentified.

General study findings and limits: Researchers were unable to tell different T cell subtypes apart. Diversity of TCRbeta measured by inverse Simpson was lower in IBD patients than in healthy co-twins.

The TCR libraries each used total RNA (approximately 3,300 ng per library). TCRdb reprocessed the 5' RACE reads and keeps a single row for each CDR3 protein, giving no DNA. Its table lists some 83,000 distinct CDR3 sequences. In germline, CDR1 is SEHNR, CDR2 FQNEAQ (reference sequence). The CDR3 runs to 14 residues. This clonotype originated in a human donor with ulcerative colitis or Crohn's disease, or a healthy co-twin of an affected twin (not recorded which). The chain uses TRBV7-9 and TRBJ2-1; TCRdb proposes TRBD1, but this gene call is untestable without DNA. Input material: blood. CDR3: CASSLKGVYNEQFF.